Listed here are 14 T cell receptor beta chains from one sample, sequenced in a study of tumor and adjacent non-tumor tissue in lung cancer. RNA was extracted from bulk tissue without any cell sorting. TCRbeta libraries were built with three rounds of nested PCR, modified from ARM-PCR. Each CDR3 protein gets one entry after TCRdb re-called the multiplex PCR reads with MiXCR. Seen here are approximately 120,000 distinct CDR3 sequences, 75% observed once, and the top ten hold 35% to 40%. Sequenced sample: lung tumor tissue. All receptors derive from a woman between 55 and 75 years old with non-small cell lung cancer.

This clonotype was observed a handful of times. Germline and junction disagree at one end, which may indicate a read error. The rearrangement links TRBV11-2 to TRBJ2-3, with D perhaps assigned TRBD1 or TRBD2 (5 bases each). CDR1 SGHAT and CDR2 FQNNGV come from the germline V gene. This CDR3 contains 15 residues. CDR3 region: CASSVTGTATDMQYF. As DNA, the CDR3 is TGTGCCAGCAGCGTAACCGGGACGGCCACAGATATGCAGTATTTT.

Concerning this clonotype: A much larger clone differs from this one at a single base, so this may be a read error. The chain couples TRBV7-9 to TRBJ2-3, with a tentative D call TRBD2 (6 bases). This CDR3 is 17 amino acids long. Germline loops: CDR1 SEHNR, CDR2 FQNEAQ (reference sequence). With 3 bases removed from V and 2 bases from J, the gap between germline ends came to 18 bases. The CDR3 loop reads CASSLSRTNGHTDTQYF. The CDR3 DNA follows: TGTGCCAGCAGCTTGTCGAGGACTAACGGACACACAGATACGCAGTATTTT.

Of note for this clonotype: The junction and the germline gene differ at one end; a read error may be behind it. This chain joins TRBV6-1 and TRBJ2-6; weak D call: TRBD1 (6 bases). Germline-derived CDR1 and CDR2 are MNHNS and SASEGT. This CDR3 has 19 amino acids. In DNA form, the CDR3 reads TGTGCCAGCAGTGGCCCGGACAGTGTCATATTCTCTTGGGCCAACGTCCTGACTTTC. This gives the protein CASSGPDSVIFSWANVLTF.

As for this clonotype: It may be a read error: a sequence one base away is much more abundant. This rearrangement joins TRBV6-1 to TRBJ2-1; 8 bases are a match to TRBD2. With V trimmed by 4 bases and J by 3 bases, 5 bases remained unmatched. The germline V gene encodes CDR1 MNHNS and CDR2 SASEGT. The CDR3 spans 15 residues. As DNA, the CDR3 is TGTGCCAGCAGTGGAGACGGGGGGGGCTACAATGAGCAGTTCTTC. Translating it yields CASSGDGGGYNEQFF.

With regard to this clonotype: A much larger clone sits a single nucleotide away, making a read error possible. Because it lacks the conserved phenylalanine or tryptophan at the end, this CDR3 is likely a read error. The rearrangement links TRBV12-3 or TRBV12-4 to TRBJ2-1; TRBD2 agrees at 8 bases. The junction had 7 bases not matched to a gene; V was cut back by 3 bases and J by 6 bases. The CDR3 covers 15 residues. The CDR3: CASSFSGGRSNEQFL. The CDR3 nucleotides read TGTGCCAGCAGTTTCTCCGGCGGGAGGAGCAATGAGCAGTTCCTC.

For this clonotype: The junction does not match germline at one end; this may be a read error. This sequence joins TRBV6-6 and TRBJ1-1; no reliable D call. The CDR3 sequence is 12 residues long. Germline V gene sequence: CDR1 MNHNY, CDR2 SVGAGI (reference sequence). This CDR3 reads CDSSYYPPSAFF. The CDR3 nucleotides read TGTGACAGCAGTTACTACCCCCCGTCCGCTTTCTTT.

This chain connects TRBV5-6 to TRBJ2-1; D ambiguous. Between the trimmed V and J ends, which lost 6 bases and 5 bases, there was a span of 21 bases. The CDR3 runs 16 residues. Germline CDR1 SGHDT, CDR2 YYEEEE. As DNA, the CDR3 is TGTGCCAGCATCCCTTTCCAGGTGGTCAACCACAATGAGCAGTTCTTC. It yields the protein CASIPFQVVNHNEQFF.

A word on this clonotype: This may be a read error, as it is one base from a much larger clone. This rearrangement joins TRBV28 to TRBJ1-5; TRBD1 might be the D (5 bases). Germline assignment: CDR1 MDHEN and CDR2 SYDVKM. CDR3 length equals 16 residues. The chain's CDR3 is CASIHGGDSGNQPHHF. The CDR3 nucleotides are TGTGCCAGCATTCACGGGGGAGATTCAGGCAATCAGCCCCATCATTTT.

In regard to this clonotype: A much larger clonotype is one base distant, so this may be a read error. V is TRBV6-1 and J is TRBJ2-7; 8 bases match TRBD2. Per the germline V gene, CDR1 is MNHNS and CDR2 is SASEGT. V dropped 10 bases and J dropped 5; count of bases not matched to a gene: 10. The CDR3 is made up of 13 amino acids. The CDR3 region has the DNA TGTGCCATTGACGTAGCGGGGATCCACGAGCAGTACTTC. Protein product: CAIDVAGIHEQYF.

The chain uses TRBV6-2 or TRBV6-3 and TRBJ2-1, with TRBD2 matching 11 bases. This CDR3 has 15 residues. V gave up 7 bases and J gave up 7 bases; unmatched junction bases: 9. Germline V CDR1 and CDR2: MNHEY, SVGEGT. In nucleotides, the CDR3 is TGTGCCAGCATACCTAGCGGGAGGTACCATAATGAGCAGTTCTTC. It specifies CASIPSGRYHNEQFF.

This clonotype was picked up many times. The V gene is TRBV20-1, the J gene TRBJ2-7; TRBD2 matches at 7 bases. This CDR3 is built from 13 residues. Germline lookup yields CDR1 DFQATT and CDR2 SNEGSKA (reference sequence). V lost 0 bases and J lost 4; bases outside the gene matches: 3. DNA of the CDR3: TGCAGTGCTAGAGAGGGGGGGAAATACGAGCAGTACTTC. This gives the protein CSAREGGKYEQYF.

The genes are TRBV6-6 and TRBJ2-7; D gene ambiguous. Trimming removed 8 bases at V and 5 bases at J, with 16 bases between. CDR3 length: 13 amino acids. Germline V gene data show CDR1 as MNHNY and CDR2 as SVGAGI (reference sequence). CDR3 sequence: CASETSAVDEQYF. The CDR3, as DNA: TGTGCCAGCGAGACGAGCGCGGTGGACGAGCAGTACTTC.

This clonotype has a handful of counts. Mismatch with germline at one junction end may stem from a read error. This chain connects TRBV20-1 to TRBJ2-2; perhaps TRBD1 as D (5 bases). The CDR3 runs to 12 residues. Germline V gives CDR1 DFQATT, CDR2 SNEGSKA (reference sequence). The chain's CDR3 is CSDRENRGELFF. The DNA of the CDR3 is TGCAGTGATAGAGAAAACAGGGGGGAGCTGTTTTTT.

V is TRBV6-2 or TRBV6-3 and J is TRBJ2-3; D is perhaps TRBD2 (5 bases). The CDR3 length is 14 residues. Trimming shortened V by 10 bases and J by 7 bases, and 21 bases separated the two germline ends. The germline gives CDR1 MNHEY, CDR2 SVGEGT. As DNA, the CDR3 is TGTGCCAACAAGCGGACTGGTCCTACAAATACGCAGTATTTT. Its translation: CANKRTGPTNTQYF.